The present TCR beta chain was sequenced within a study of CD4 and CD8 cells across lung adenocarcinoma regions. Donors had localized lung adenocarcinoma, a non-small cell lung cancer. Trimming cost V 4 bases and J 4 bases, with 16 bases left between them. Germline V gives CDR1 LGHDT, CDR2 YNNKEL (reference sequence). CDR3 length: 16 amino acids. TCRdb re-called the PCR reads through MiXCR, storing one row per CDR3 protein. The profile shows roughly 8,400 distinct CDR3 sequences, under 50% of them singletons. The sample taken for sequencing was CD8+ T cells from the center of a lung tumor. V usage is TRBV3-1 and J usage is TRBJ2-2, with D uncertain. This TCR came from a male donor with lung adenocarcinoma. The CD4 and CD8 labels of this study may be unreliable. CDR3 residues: CASSPVTKTGTGELFF. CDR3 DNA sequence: TGTGCCAGCAGCCCGGTAACCAAGACGGGCACCGGGGAGCTGTTTTTT.